The 16 T cell receptor beta chains reported below all come from one sample, sequenced in a study of blood T cell repertoires in COVID-19. Using immunoSEQ multiplex PCR, the repertoire was profiled, and TCRdb retains in-frame clones only, with some absent. The repertoire holds 270,000 or so clones, with about 90% as singletons. The sample was peripheral blood. Every receptor here comes from a woman in her twenties or thirties with COVID-19, enrolled during active disease.

The chain employs TRBV7-9 and TRBJ1-4; 8 nucleotides agree with TRBD1. With V trimmed by 5 bases and J by 8 bases, 7 bases remained unmatched. CDR3 length: 14 amino acids. Germline V CDR1 and CDR2: SEHNR, FQNEAQ (reference sequence). The CDR3 loop is CASSHGQGWEKLFF. The DNA for the CDR3 is TGTGCCAGCAGCCACGGACAGGGTTGGGAAAAACTGTTTTTT.

The rearrangement uses TRBV4-1 and TRBJ2-1, with 13 bases that match TRBD2. This CDR3 region has 18 residues. Germline V CDR1 and CDR2: MGHRA, YSYEKL. The V gene end was trimmed by 4 bases and the J gene end by 0 bases; junction bases not matched to a gene: 6. The CDR3, as DNA: TGCGCCAGCAGCCTTACTAGCGGGGGGGCAGTCTCCTACAATGAGCAGTTCTTC. It is translated as CASSLTSGGAVSYNEQFF.

The rearrangement links TRBV18 to TRBJ1-1; TRBD1 aligns across 10 bases. Germline-derived CDR1 and CDR2 are KGHSH and LQKENI. V trimming: 3 bases; J trimming: 2 bases; junction bases outside the gene matches: 6. This CDR3 region has 16 residues. Here the CDR3 reads CASSPLDRGENTEAFF. The DNA for the CDR3 is TGTGCCAGCTCACCTTTGGACAGGGGGGAAAACACTGAAGCTTTCTTT.

The rearrangement uses TRBV14 and TRBJ1-2, with 7 bases lining up with TRBD1. V was pared by 6 bases and J by 6 bases, with 10 bases of the junction left unmatched. CDR1 SGHDN and CDR2 FVKESK come from the germline V gene. The CDR3 runs 14 residues. CDR3 coding DNA: TGTGCCAGCAGGGGAACCGGGACAGCTAATGGCTACACCTTC. It yields the protein CASRGTGTANGYTF. Full variable domain (remainder filled in from reference TRBV14 and TRBJ1-2): EAGVTQFPSHSVIEKGQTVTLRCDPISGHDNLYWYRRVMGKEIKFLLHFVKESKQDESGMPNNRFLAERTGGTYSTLKVQPAELEDSGVYFCASRGTGTANGYTFGSGTRLTVV.

Here the CDR3 DNA reads TGTGCCAGCAGTCCGGATCTAGGGGGCACTGAAGCTTTCTTT. Encoded protein: CASSPDLGGTEAFF. This chain links TRBV6-5 with TRBJ1-1; D may be TRBD1 (6 bases). The V end lost 5 bases, the J end lost 4 bases, and 14 bases lay between the germline ends. The CDR3 sequence is 14 residues long. The germline V gene has CDR1 MNHEY and CDR2 SVGAGI.

This clone was counted only a few times. The genes are TRBV7-9 and TRBJ1-1, with D hard to call. The V gene lost 2 bases and the J gene lost 8 bases, with 9 bases spanning the gap. Germline loops: CDR1 SEHNR, CDR2 FQNEAQ (reference sequence). This CDR3 has 12 amino acids. This CDR3 reads CASSLFGGEAFF. CDR3 DNA sequence: TGTGCCAGCAGCTTATTCGGAGGGGAAGCTTTCTTT.

The V gene is TRBV7-6, the J gene TRBJ2-7, with 10 bases fitting TRBD2. V was clipped by 5 bases and J by 4 bases; unmatched bases: 2. Germline lookup yields CDR1 SGHVS and CDR2 FNYEAQ. This CDR3 region has 13 residues. The CDR3 here is CASSATSGYEQYF. The CDR3 DNA is TGTGCCAGCAGCGCGACTAGCGGGTACGAGCAGTACTTC.

The CDR3 loop is CASSSRTGGQIEAFF. CDR3 nucleotide sequence: TGTGCCAGCAGCTCCCGGACAGGGGGGCAAATCGAAGCTTTCTTT. The chain uses TRBV3-1 (or the pseudogene TRBV3-2) and TRBJ1-1; 10 bases are a match to TRBD1. With 5 bases clipped from V and 8 bases from J, the junction kept 11 bases outside the gene matches. The CDR3 is 15 amino acids. Germline CDR1 LGHDT, CDR2 YNNKEL (reference sequence).

This chain links TRBV9 with TRBJ1-2; no reliable D call. Per the germline V gene, CDR1 is SGDLS and CDR2 is YYNGEE. The CDR3 totals 13 residues. V lost 2 bases to trimming and J lost 4 bases, with 9 bases between them. The CDR3 nucleotides read TGTGCCAGCAGCGTGACACCGTCCTATGGCTACACCTTC. This gives the protein CASSVTPSYGYTF.

This rearrangement joins TRBV28 to TRBJ1-1, with 7 bases matching TRBD1. This CDR3 has 14 amino acids. The germline CDR1 and CDR2 sequences are MDHEN and SYDVKM. V dropped 9 bases and J dropped 3; count of bases not matched to a gene: 10. In nucleotides, the CDR3 is TGTGCCAGTGGGCTTAACACAGGGGACACTGAAGCTTTCTTT. This encodes CASGLNTGDTEAFF.

V gene TRBV7-8 combines with J gene TRBJ2-5, with TRBD2 matching over 9 bases. The CDR3 is 16 residues long. V shed 5 bases, J shed 3 bases, and the junction held 10 bases outside the gene matches. CDR1 and CDR2 from the germline V gene are SGHVS and FQNEAQ. The chain's CDR3 is CASSPRGAGGKETQYF. CDR3 DNA sequence: TGTGCCAGCAGCCCGAGAGGAGCGGGGGGAAAAGAGACCCAGTACTTC.

In the case of this clone: Lacking the conserved final phenylalanine or tryptophan, this CDR3 likely reflects a read error. The limits of the CDR3 on the DNA are not certain, so only TCRdb's listed CDR3 is given. The V call is TRBV10-1, the J call TRBJ1-2; the table's D call TRBD1 went unverified against the DNA. The length of the CDR3 is 8 amino acids, counting both ends. The germline V gene encodes CDR1 WNHNN and CDR2 SYGVQD (reference sequence). The CDR3 here is CASSNRVT.

This chain connects TRBV12-3 or TRBV12-4 to TRBJ1-1, with D possibly TRBD1 on 6 matching bases. V shed 5 bases and J shed 6 bases, with 10 bases lying between them. The CDR3 contains 12 residues. The CDR3 protein is CASSPTGSEAFF. The CDR3 DNA reads TGTGCCAGCAGTCCGACAGGATCTGAAGCTTTCTTT.

The chain carries TRBV28 and TRBJ2-7; TRBD1 is a possible D gene (5 bases). CDR3 length: 14 residues. Germline V gene sequence: CDR1 MDHEN, CDR2 SYDVKM. Trimming cost V 3 bases and J 6 bases, with 15 bases left between them. In nucleotides, the CDR3 is TGTGCCAGCAGTTTTCAGGGTCCTGTGAGCGAGCAGTACTTC. Its protein product is CASSFQGPVSEQYF. The full variable domain, its missing parts supplied by reference TRBV28 and TRBJ2-7, is DVKVTQSSRYLVKRTGEKVFLECVQDMDHENMFWYRQDPGLGLRLIYFSYDVKMKEKGDIPEGYSVSREKKERFSLILESASTNQTSMYLCASSFQGPVSEQYFGPGTRLTVT.

V and J are TRBV18 and TRBJ1-1; D uncertain. In germline, CDR1 is KGHSH, CDR2 LQKENI. With 1 base removed from V and 0 bases from J, the gap between germline ends came to 9 bases. The CDR3 is made up of 15 amino acids. As DNA, the CDR3 is TGTGCCAGCTCACCACTTTCCCAGATGAACACTGAAGCTTTCTTT. Translating gives CASSPLSQMNTEAFF.

This chain uses TRBV5-6 with TRBJ2-1; maybe TRBD2 (6 bases). Between the trimmed V and J ends, which lost 0 bases and 6 bases, there was a span of 10 bases. CDR1 and CDR2 from the germline V gene are SGHDT and YYEEEE. CDR3 length: 14 residues. In DNA, the CDR3 is TGTGCCAGCAGCTTGGCGGGGAGGCTCAATGAGCAGTTCTTC. As protein: CASSLAGRLNEQFF.